The source of this TCR beta chain is a study of blood T cell repertoires in COVID-19. At the level of the study: Specimens from acute and convalescent COVID-19 originated in the United States, Italy and Spain.

Repertoires were generated with immunoSEQ multiplex PCR, while TCRdb's copy carries only in-frame clones and drops some. The table includes about 41,000 clones, 87% detected once. V shed 8 bases, J shed 7 bases, and the junction held 7 bases outside the gene matches. The CDR3 runs to 14 residues. Germline-derived CDR1 and CDR2 are SNHLY and FYNNEI. This clone was picked up one time. The chain combines TRBV2 with TRBJ1-4, with TRBD1 identical over 10 bases. The material sequenced was peripheral blood. This clonotype was obtained from a man aged 60 to 75 with acute or convalescent COVID-19. Here the CDR3 reads CASGDRGFFEKLFF. The CDR3 DNA reads TGTGCCAGCGGGGACAGGGGATTTTTTGAAAAACTGTTTTTT.